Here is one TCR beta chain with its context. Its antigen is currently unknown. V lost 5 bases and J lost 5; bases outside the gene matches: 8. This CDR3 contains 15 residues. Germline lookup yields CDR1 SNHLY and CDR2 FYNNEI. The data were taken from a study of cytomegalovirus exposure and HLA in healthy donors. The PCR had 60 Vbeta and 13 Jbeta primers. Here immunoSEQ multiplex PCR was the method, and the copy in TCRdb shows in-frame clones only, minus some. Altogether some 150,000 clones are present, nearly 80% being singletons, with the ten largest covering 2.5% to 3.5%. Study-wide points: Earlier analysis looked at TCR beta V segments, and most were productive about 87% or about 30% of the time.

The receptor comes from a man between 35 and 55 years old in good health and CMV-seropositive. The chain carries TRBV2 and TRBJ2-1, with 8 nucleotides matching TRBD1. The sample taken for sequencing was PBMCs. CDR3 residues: CASSREQGVNNEQFF. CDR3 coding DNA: TGTGCCAGCAGTAGGGAACAGGGGGTAAACAATGAGCAGTTCTTC.